The next 28 T cell receptor beta chains were all read from a single sample in a study of T cells in Graves' hyperthyroidism and ophthalmopathy. The TCR beta CDR3 regions underwent amplification using RNA transcripts as the source. When the TCR CDR3 underwent first-round RT-PCR, the HTBI primer set was used. TCRdb re-analysed the multiplex PCR reads in MiXCR, keeping a single row per CDR3 protein. The sample has 600,000 or so distinct CDR3 sequences; 13% to 15% are singletons. Sequencing was done on a sample of blood. The receptor set was obtained from a woman between 18 and 30 years old with Graves' ophthalmopathy.

This chain links TRBV7-9 with TRBJ2-7; the D is unclear. Trimming took 4 bases from V and 7 from J, leaving 23 bases between them. The CDR3 is 16 residues long. From germline, CDR1 is SEHNR and CDR2 FQNEAQ (reference sequence). The CDR3 DNA reads TGTGCCAGCAGCTGCCGCGGTGAAGCCCCAGGTGGGGAGCAGTACTTC. This codes for CASSCRGEAPGGEQYF.

A note on this clonotype: At one boundary the junction diverges from the germline segment, which might be a read error. The chain employs TRBV28 and TRBJ1-3; perhaps TRBD1 as D (6 bases). The CDR3 extends over 14 amino acids. CDR1 is MDHEN, CDR2 SYDVKM, per germline. This chain's CDR3 is CASLDSASGNTTYF. The CDR3 nucleotides read TGTGCCAGCCTGGACAGTGCCTCTGGAAACACCACATATTTT.

This clonotype was observed many times. The rearrangement links TRBV20-1 to TRBJ2-4; 11 nucleotides align to TRBD1. The germline CDR1 and CDR2 sequences are DFQATT and SNEGSKA (reference sequence). J was trimmed by 7 bases and V by 5 bases; bases with no gene match: 7. The CDR3 loop spans 14 amino acids. The DNA of the CDR3 is TGCAGTGCTGGGGGGACAGGGGGTACCAACATTCAGTACTTC. It codes for CSAGGTGGTNIQYF.

This clonotype appeared a few times. At one end, the junction sequence differs from germline, possibly due to a read error. The chain couples TRBV7-7 to TRBJ2-2; D tentatively reads TRBD1 or TRBD2 (7 bases each). Per the germline V gene, CDR1 is SSHAT and CDR2 is FNYEAQ (reference sequence). CDR3 length: 15 amino acids. The CDR3 DNA is TGTGCTAGCAGCTTAAGCCCAGGGGGGGCCGGGGAGCTGTTTTTT. Amino acid sequence: CASSLSPGGAGELFF. The whole variable domain, remainder taken from reference TRBV7-7 and TRBJ2-2, is GAGVSQSPRYKVTKRGQDVTLRCDPISSHATLYWYQQALGQGPEFLTYFNYEAQPDKSGLPSDRFSAERPEGSISTLTIQRTEQRDSAMYRCASSLSPGGAGELFFGEGSRLTVL.

At least ten counts were recorded for this clonotype. This chain connects TRBV27 to TRBJ2-5; 10 nucleotides match TRBD2. Germline assignment: CDR1 MNHEY and CDR2 SMNVEV (reference sequence). V was pared by 4 bases and J by 1 base, with 3 bases of the junction left unmatched. CDR3 length: 15 amino acids. CDR3 amino acids: CASSSPSGGQETQYF. CDR3 sequence (DNA): TGTGCCAGCAGTTCGCCTAGCGGGGGCCAAGAGACCCAGTACTTC.

This rearrangement joins TRBV6-1 to TRBJ2-1, with D unclear. CDR1 MNHNS and CDR2 SASEGT come from the germline V gene. The V end lost 5 bases, the J end lost 9 bases, and 17 bases lay between the germline ends. The CDR3 spans 14 residues. CDR3: CASSPLNGPSEQFF. CDR3 coding DNA: TGTGCCAGCAGTCCCCTTAACGGGCCGAGTGAGCAGTTCTTC.

V is TRBV19 and J is TRBJ1-2; the D gene is possibly TRBD1 (5 bases). V lost 6 bases, J lost 4 bases, and 18 bases lay in between. The CDR3 has 15 amino acids. Germline-derived CDR1 and CDR2 are LNHDA and SQIVND (reference sequence). The CDR3 region is CASRKGGTGGYGYTF. DNA of the CDR3: TGTGCCAGTAGAAAAGGAGGGACGGGAGGCTATGGCTACACCTTC.

V is TRBV30 and J is TRBJ2-1; D ambiguous. Germline V gene sequence: CDR1 GTSNPN, CDR2 SVGIG (reference sequence). The CDR3 runs to 12 residues. The V and J ends lost 5 bases and 10 bases respectively, with 15 bases between them. The CDR3 loop is CAWGVIVAEQFF. In DNA form, the CDR3 reads TGTGCCTGGGGCGTAATAGTGGCAGAGCAGTTCTTC.

This clonotype was seen at least ten times. The chain carries TRBV12-3 or TRBV12-4 and TRBJ2-3, with 7 bases aligning to TRBD2. V lost 6 bases and J lost 4; bases outside the gene matches: 7. This CDR3 contains 14 residues. CDR3 DNA: TGTGCCAGCAGCTCTAGCGGCTCGTCAGATACGCAGTATTTT. It encodes CASSSSGSSDTQYF.

J is TRBJ1-5 and V is TRBV3-1; D is undetermined. Germline V gene lookup returns CDR1 LGHDT and CDR2 YNNKEL (reference sequence). The CDR3 consists of 13 residues. The V end lost 0 bases, the J end lost 9 bases, and 9 bases lay between the germline ends. CDR3 bases: TGTGCCAGCAGCCAAGAGCCCCGGGGGCCCCAGCATTTT. It encodes CASSQEPRGPQHF. The entire variable domain, with the rest obtained from reference TRBV3-1 and TRBJ1-5, is as follows: DTAVSQTPKYLVTQMGNDKSIKCEQNLGHDTMYWYKQDSKKFLKIMFSYNNKELIINETVPNRFSPKSPDKAHLNLHINSLELGDSAVYFCASSQEPRGPQHFGDGTRLSIL.

This rearrangement joins TRBV4-3 to TRBJ2-7; the D is unclear. The length of the CDR3 is 16 residues. Deletions cut 1 base from V and 1 base from J, with 14 bases between. The germline gives CDR1 LGHNA, CDR2 YSLEER. The DNA of the CDR3 is TGCGCCAGCAGCCAAGTTTGGGGTCTTCGGTCCTACGAGCAGTACTTC. Amino acids: CASSQVWGLRSYEQYF.

This clonotype was recorded at least ten times. The chain combines TRBV6-2 or TRBV6-3 with TRBJ2-2; D may be TRBD1 (6 bases). This CDR3 spans 14 amino acids. Germline CDR1 MNHEY, CDR2 SVGEGT. The ends were cut back, 2 bases at V and 5 bases at J, with 9 bases in the middle. The CDR3 bases are TGTGCCAGCAGTTACCTCCAGGGGACCGGGGAGCTGTTTTTT. Translation gives CASSYLQGTGELFF.

This clonotype has a handful of counts. The rearrangement links TRBV9 to TRBJ2-3; TRBD2 aligns across 11 bases. This CDR3 region has 17 residues. The germline V gene encodes CDR1 SGDLS and CDR2 YYNGEE. V lost 4 bases to trimming and J lost 1 base; unmatched junction nucleotides: 8. In nucleotides, the CDR3 is TGTGCCAGCAGCACCGGGACTAGCGGACGGGGCACAGATACGCAGTATTTT. This sequence encodes CASSTGTSGRGTDTQYF. The whole variable domain, filled in from reference TRBV9 and TRBJ2-3, reads DSGVTQTPKHLITATGQRVTLRCSPRSGDLSVYWYQQSLDQGLQFLIQYYNGEERAKGNILERFSAQQFPDLHSELNLSSLELGDSALYFCASSTGTSGRGTDTQYFGPGTRLTVL.

This clonotype was observed a handful of times. The V gene is TRBV5-1, the J gene TRBJ2-3; D uncertain. The length of the CDR3 is 14 residues. Germline CDR1 SGHRS, CDR2 YFSETQ. Trimming took 0 bases from V and 2 from J, leaving 7 bases between them. CDR3 loop: CASSLAQDTDTQYF. The CDR3 nucleotides are TGCGCCAGCAGCTTGGCTCAGGACACAGATACGCAGTATTTT.

This clonotype was found once. V gene TRBV12-5 combines with J gene TRBJ2-7; TRBD1 matches 7 bases. This CDR3 comprises 17 residues. Germline V gene data show CDR1 as LGHNT and CDR2 as FRNRAP. V dropped 0 bases and J dropped 1; count of bases not matched to a gene: 9. The DNA for the CDR3 is TGTGCTAGTGGTTTGGTGTTATCCGGGACAGATTCCTACGAGCAGTACTTC. This translates into CASGLVLSGTDSYEQYF.

In this sample, this clonotype turned up many times. The chain uses TRBV6-1 and TRBJ2-7; 9 bases fit TRBD2. The CDR3 extends over 16 amino acids. After removal of 2 bases from V and 9 bases from J, the junction contained 14 bases not matched to a gene. Germline V gene sequence: CDR1 MNHNS, CDR2 SASEGT. The CDR3 sequence is CASSESLLAGIRLQYF. The DNA of the CDR3 is TGTGCCAGCAGTGAATCCCTGCTAGCGGGAATACGATTGCAGTACTTC.

About this clonotype: This sequence may be a read error, since a much larger clone differs from it by one base. The chain carries TRBV5-6 and TRBJ2-1, with 10 nucleotides matching TRBD1. Germline V gives CDR1 SGHDT, CDR2 YYEEEE. CDR3 length: 17 amino acids. The CDR3 sequence is CAGSLFDRGPTYNEQFF. DNA for the CDR3: TGTGCCGGCAGCTTGTTTGACAGGGGGCCAACCTACAATGAGCAGTTCTTC. Filled out from reference TRBV5-6 and TRBJ2-1, the complete variable domain reads DAGVTQSPTHLIKTRGQQVTLRCSPKSGHDTVSWYQQALGQGPQFIFQYYEEEERQRGNFPDRFSGHQFPNYSSELNVNALLLGDSALYLCAGSLFDRGPTYNEQFFGPGTRLTVL.

Points on this clonotype: This clone may be a read error of a much larger clone one base away. This rearrangement joins TRBV12-3 or TRBV12-4 to TRBJ1-1; a weak D match, TRBD1 (5 bases). This CDR3 has 17 amino acids. The CDR3, as DNA: TGTGCCAGCAGTTTTTCTTTGCGGGGCCAAGCGAACGCTGAAGCTTTCTTT. This codes for CASSFSLRGQANAEAFF.

In this sample, this clonotype turned up a few times. CDR3 sequence: CATSDPRTGQDSGSARAFF. The CDR3 bases are TGTGCCACCAGTGATCCCCGGACAGGGCAAGACTCAGGGAGTGCCAGGGCTTTCTTT. J is TRBJ1-1 and V is TRBV24-1; 8 nucleotides align to TRBD1. V lost 3 bases to trimming and J lost 11 bases; unmatched junction nucleotides: 25. The CDR3 extends over 19 amino acids. Germline V CDR1 and CDR2: KGHDR, SFDVKD.

The J gene is TRBJ2-7, the V gene TRBV19; 8 bases agree with TRBD1. Germline V gene data show CDR1 as LNHDA and CDR2 as SQIVND (reference sequence). J lost 3 bases, V lost 10 bases, and 8 bases had no gene match. This CDR3 has 13 residues. This CDR3 is CATSGTGRYEQYF. The DNA for the CDR3 is TGTGCCACCTCCGGGACAGGACGCTACGAGCAGTACTTC.

This clonotype was seen only a few times. The chain links TRBV19 to TRBJ2-1; D possibly corresponds to TRBD1 (6 bases). Germline V lookup: CDR1 LNHDA, CDR2 SQIVND (reference sequence). Trimming removed 5 bases from V and 8 bases from J, with 13 bases in between. This CDR3 is built from 13 residues. As DNA, the CDR3 is TGTGCCAGTAGTTACAGGGCCGGGGATGAGCAGTTCTTC. Translated, it gives CASSYRAGDEQFF.

V and J are TRBV10-3 and TRBJ2-1; TRBD2 matches at 8 bases. CDR1 is ENHRY and CDR2 is SYGVKD in the germline V gene. With V trimmed by 4 bases and J by 1 base, 12 bases remained unmatched. The CDR3 sequence is 18 residues long. The CDR3 reads CAISGPTSATPSYNEQFF. As DNA, the CDR3 is TGTGCCATCAGTGGTCCGACTAGCGCCACGCCATCCTACAATGAGCAGTTCTTC.

This clonotype was counted ten times or more. The chain carries TRBV28 and TRBJ1-4; D not resolved. V was cut by 5 bases and J by 3 bases, with 10 bases left in between. Germline V lookup: CDR1 MDHEN, CDR2 SYDVKM. The CDR3 length is 14 residues. The CDR3 reads CASSQGRSNEKLFF. CDR3 in DNA: TGTGCCAGCAGTCAAGGACGGTCTAATGAAAAACTGTTTTTT. Combining the CDR3 with reference TRBV28 and TRBJ1-4 gives the whole variable domain DVKVTQSSRYLVKRTGEKVFLECVQDMDHENMFWYRQDPGLGLRLIYFSYDVKMKEKGDIPEGYSVSREKKERFSLILESASTNQTSMYLCASSQGRSNEKLFFGSGTQLSVL.

V gene TRBV28 combines with J gene TRBJ2-1, with D possibly being TRBD1 or TRBD2 (5 bases each). CDR1 and CDR2 from the germline V gene are MDHEN and SYDVKM. This CDR3 has 18 residues. V was trimmed by 1 base and J by 2 bases, leaving 18 bases between them. The chain's CDR3 is CASSLFIPGWDPYNEQFF. The CDR3, as DNA: TGTGCCAGCAGTTTATTCATCCCCGGGTGGGACCCCTACAATGAGCAGTTCTTC. The whole variable domain, filled in from reference TRBV28 and TRBJ2-1, reads DVKVTQSSRYLVKRTGEKVFLECVQDMDHENMFWYRQDPGLGLRLIYFSYDVKMKEKGDIPEGYSVSREKKERFSLILESASTNQTSMYLCASSLFIPGWDPYNEQFFGPGTRLTVL.

This chain joins TRBV19 and TRBJ2-7, with D possibly TRBD1 on 6 matching bases. CDR1 is LNHDA and CDR2 is SQIVND in the germline V gene (reference sequence). The CDR3 spans 14 residues. Deletions cut 5 bases from V and 0 bases from J, with 11 bases between. The CDR3 is CASSFPGHSYEQYF. Written as DNA, the CDR3 is TGTGCCAGTAGTTTCCCGGGACACTCCTACGAGCAGTACTTC. Complete variable domain (other parts from reference TRBV19 and TRBJ2-7): DGGITQSPKYLFRKEGQNVTLSCEQNLNHDAMYWYRQDPGQGLRLIYYSQIVNDFQKGDIAEGYSVSREKKESFPLTVTSAQKNPTAFYLCASSFPGHSYEQYFGPGTRLTVT.

This clonotype has a count of ten or more. One junction end disagrees with the germline gene, perhaps due to a read error. The rearrangement links TRBV18 to TRBJ2-7; no clear D gene. Germline V CDR1 and CDR2: KGHSH, LQKENI. The CDR3 has 13 residues. This chain's CDR3 is CASSTPETYEQYF. As DNA, the CDR3 is TGTGCCAGCTCAACACCGGAGACCTACGAGCAGTACTTC.

This clonotype has ten or more counts. The chain joins TRBV12-3 or TRBV12-4 to TRBJ2-7, with 7 bases lining up with TRBD1. The CDR3 length is 14 residues. V was pared by 7 bases and J by 2 bases, with 8 bases of the junction left unmatched. CDR3 DNA sequence: TGTGCCAGCATCCGAGGGGACAGAGCCTACGAGCAGTACTTC. Translation gives CASIRGDRAYEQYF.

This clonotype occurred once. This could be a read error, since a much larger clone is one nucleotide away. The J gene is TRBJ1-1, the V gene TRBV20-1, with D perhaps matching TRBD1 (5 bases). The CDR3 sequence is 17 residues long. Germline V gene sequence: CDR1 DFQATT, CDR2 SNEGSKA (reference sequence). CDR3 coding DNA: TGCAGTGCTGGAGATTATATGGGGGAAAGTTTGAACACTGAAGCTTTCTTT. The encoded protein is CSAGDYMGESLNTEAFF.